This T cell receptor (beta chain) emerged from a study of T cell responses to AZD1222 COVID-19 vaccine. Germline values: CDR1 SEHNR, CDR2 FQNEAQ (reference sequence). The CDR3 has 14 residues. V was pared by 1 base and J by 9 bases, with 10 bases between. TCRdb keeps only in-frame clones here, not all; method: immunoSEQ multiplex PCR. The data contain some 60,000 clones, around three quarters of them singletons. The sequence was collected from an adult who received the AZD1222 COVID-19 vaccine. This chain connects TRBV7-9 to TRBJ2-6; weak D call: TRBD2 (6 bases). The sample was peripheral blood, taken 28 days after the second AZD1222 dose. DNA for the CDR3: TGTGCCAGCAGCTTAGGTACAGCGGGCAACGTCCTGACTTTC. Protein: CASSLGTAGNVLTF.